This T cell receptor (beta chain) was found in a study of T cell changes during pregnancy in multiple sclerosis. Repertoires were generated with immunoSEQ multiplex PCR, while TCRdb's copy carries only in-frame clones and drops some. The table lists about 60,000 clones, approximately 93% of them singletons. The sequences come from CD8+ T cells from peripheral blood mononuclear cells, collected in the second trimester of pregnancy. The sequence derives from a female donor with multiple sclerosis, enrolled in a pregnancy study.

CDR3 DNA sequence: TGCGCCAGCAGCAGCCGTGAGGGGGTCGGCACAGATACGCAGTATTTT. This encodes CASSSREGVGTDTQYF. J is TRBJ2-3 and V is TRBV5-1; D is possibly TRBD1 (6 bases). V dropped 4 bases and J dropped 1 base, with 16 bases sitting between them. The germline V gene has CDR1 SGHRS and CDR2 YFSETQ. The CDR3 contains 16 residues.